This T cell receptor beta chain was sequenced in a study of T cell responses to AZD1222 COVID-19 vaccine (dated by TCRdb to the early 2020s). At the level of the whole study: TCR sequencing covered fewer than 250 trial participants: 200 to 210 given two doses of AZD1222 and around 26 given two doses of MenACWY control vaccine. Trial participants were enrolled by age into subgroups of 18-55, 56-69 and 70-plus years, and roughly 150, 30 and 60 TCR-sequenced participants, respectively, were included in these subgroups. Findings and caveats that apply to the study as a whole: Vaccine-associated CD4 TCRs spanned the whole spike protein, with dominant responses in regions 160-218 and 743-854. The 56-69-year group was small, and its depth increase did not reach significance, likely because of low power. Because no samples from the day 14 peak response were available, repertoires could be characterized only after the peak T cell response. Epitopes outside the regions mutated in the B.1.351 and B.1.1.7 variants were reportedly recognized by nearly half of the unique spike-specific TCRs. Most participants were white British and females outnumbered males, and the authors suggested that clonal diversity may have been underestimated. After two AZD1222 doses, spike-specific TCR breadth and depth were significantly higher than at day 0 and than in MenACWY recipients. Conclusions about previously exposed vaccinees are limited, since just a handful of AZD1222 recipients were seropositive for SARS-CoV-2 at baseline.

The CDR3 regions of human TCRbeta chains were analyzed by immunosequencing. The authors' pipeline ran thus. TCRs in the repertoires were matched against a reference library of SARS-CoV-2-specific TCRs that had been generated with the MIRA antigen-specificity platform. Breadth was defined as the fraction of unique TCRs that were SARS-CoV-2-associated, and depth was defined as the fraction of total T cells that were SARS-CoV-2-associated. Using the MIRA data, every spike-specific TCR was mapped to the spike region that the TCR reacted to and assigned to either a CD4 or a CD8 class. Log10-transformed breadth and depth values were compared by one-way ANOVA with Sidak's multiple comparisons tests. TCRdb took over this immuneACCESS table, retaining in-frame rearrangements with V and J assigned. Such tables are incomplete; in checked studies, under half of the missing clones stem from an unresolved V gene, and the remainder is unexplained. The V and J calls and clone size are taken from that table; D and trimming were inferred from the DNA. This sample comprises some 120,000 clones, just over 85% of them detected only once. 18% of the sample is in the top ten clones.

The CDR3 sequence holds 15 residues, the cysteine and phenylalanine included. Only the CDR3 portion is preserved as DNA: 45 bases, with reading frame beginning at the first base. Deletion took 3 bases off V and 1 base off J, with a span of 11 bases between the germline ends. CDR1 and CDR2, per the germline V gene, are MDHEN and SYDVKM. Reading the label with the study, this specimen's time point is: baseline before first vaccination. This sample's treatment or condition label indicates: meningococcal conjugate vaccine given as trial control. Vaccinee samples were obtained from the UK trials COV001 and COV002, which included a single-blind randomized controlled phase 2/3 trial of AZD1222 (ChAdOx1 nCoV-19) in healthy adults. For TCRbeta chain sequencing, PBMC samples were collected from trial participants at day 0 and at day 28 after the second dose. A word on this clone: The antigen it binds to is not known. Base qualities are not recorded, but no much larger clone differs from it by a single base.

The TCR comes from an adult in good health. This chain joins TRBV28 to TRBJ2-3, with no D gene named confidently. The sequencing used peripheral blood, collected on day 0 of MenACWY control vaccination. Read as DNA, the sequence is TGTGCCAGCAGTTTGTGGCAGTACGGCACAGATACGCAGTATTTT. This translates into CASSLWQYGTDTQYF.